What follows describes a single TCR beta chain. The sample is drawn from a study of technical replicates of blood from a handful of donors. Per the germline V gene, CDR1 is SGHNT and CDR2 is YENEEA. V was trimmed by 3 bases and J by 0 bases, leaving 10 bases between them. The CDR3 runs 15 residues. TCRdb's copy holds only in-frame clones and misses some; the assay was immunoSEQ multiplex PCR. Among 80,000 or so clones listed, over 95% were seen once. The receptor was isolated from a human donor in good health. The chain employs TRBV11-3 and TRBJ2-3; D not certain. The sequenced material came from T cells isolated from PBMCs. In DNA, the CDR3 is TGTGCCAGCAGCTTTTCGGTTACTAGCACAGATACGCAGTATTTT. As protein: CASSFSVTSTDTQYF.